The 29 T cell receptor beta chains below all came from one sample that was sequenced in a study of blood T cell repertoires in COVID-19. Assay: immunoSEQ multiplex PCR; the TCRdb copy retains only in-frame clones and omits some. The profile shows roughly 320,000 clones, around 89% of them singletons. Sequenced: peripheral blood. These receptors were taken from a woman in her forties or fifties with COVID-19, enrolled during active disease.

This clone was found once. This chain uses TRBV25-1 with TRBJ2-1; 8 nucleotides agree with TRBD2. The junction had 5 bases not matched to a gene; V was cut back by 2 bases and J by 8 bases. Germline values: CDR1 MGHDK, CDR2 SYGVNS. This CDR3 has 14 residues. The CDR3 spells CASSESGSRYEQFF. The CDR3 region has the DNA TGTGCCAGCAGTGAAAGCGGGAGTCGGTATGAGCAGTTCTTC.

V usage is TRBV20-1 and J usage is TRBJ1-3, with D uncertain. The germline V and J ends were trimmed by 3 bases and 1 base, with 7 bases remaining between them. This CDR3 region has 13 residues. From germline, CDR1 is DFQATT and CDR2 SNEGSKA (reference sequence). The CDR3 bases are TGCAGTGCTAGTCCCCAGTCTGGAAACACCATATATTTT. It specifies CSASPQSGNTIYF.

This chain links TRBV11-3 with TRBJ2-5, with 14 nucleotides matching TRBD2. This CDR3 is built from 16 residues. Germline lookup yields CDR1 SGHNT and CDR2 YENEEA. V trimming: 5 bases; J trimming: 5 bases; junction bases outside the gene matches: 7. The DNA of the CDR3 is TGTGCCAGCAGCCCCGGGACTAGCGGGAGTCTTGAGACCCAGTACTTC. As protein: CASSPGTSGSLETQYF. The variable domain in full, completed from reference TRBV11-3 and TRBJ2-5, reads EAGVVQSPRYKIIEKKQPVAFWCNPISGHNTLYWYLQNLGQGPELLIRYENEEAVDDSQLPKDRFSAERLKGVDSTLKIQPAELGDSAVYLCASSPGTSGSLETQYFGPGTRLLVL.

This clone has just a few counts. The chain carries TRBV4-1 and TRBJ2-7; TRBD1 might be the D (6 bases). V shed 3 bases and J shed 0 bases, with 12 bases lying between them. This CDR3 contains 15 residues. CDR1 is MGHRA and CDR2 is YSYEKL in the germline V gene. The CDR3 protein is CASSHSQGASYEQYF. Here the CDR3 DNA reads TGCGCCAGCAGCCATTCACAGGGTGCCTCCTACGAGCAGTACTTC.

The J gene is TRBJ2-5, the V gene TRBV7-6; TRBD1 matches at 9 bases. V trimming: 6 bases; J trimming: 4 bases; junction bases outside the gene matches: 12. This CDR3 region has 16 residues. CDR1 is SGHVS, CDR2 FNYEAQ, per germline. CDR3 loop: CASSSQPGQGSETQYF. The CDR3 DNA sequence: TGTGCCAGCAGTTCACAACCGGGACAGGGATCAGAGACCCAGTACTTC.

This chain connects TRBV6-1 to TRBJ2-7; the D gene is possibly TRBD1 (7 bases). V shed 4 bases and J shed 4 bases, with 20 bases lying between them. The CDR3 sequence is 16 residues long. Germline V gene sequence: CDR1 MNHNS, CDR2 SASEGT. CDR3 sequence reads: CASSAPSGGSLYEQYF. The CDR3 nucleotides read TGTGCCAGCAGTGCGCCCTCAGGGGGGTCACTTTACGAGCAGTACTTC.

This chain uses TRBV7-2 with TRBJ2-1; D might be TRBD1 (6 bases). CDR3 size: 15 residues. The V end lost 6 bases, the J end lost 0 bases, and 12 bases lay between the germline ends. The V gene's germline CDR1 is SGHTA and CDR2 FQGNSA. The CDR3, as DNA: TGTGCCAGCAGGCAAACAGGGAGCTCCTACAATGAGCAGTTCTTC. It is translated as CASRQTGSSYNEQFF.

The CDR3 spells CASSRGPRETQYF. CDR3 DNA sequence: TGTGCCAGCAGCCGAGGCCCTCGGGAGACCCAGTACTTC. The chain links TRBV3-1 (or the pseudogene TRBV3-2) to TRBJ2-5; D not certain. The length of the CDR3 is 13 residues. The V end lost 4 bases, the J end lost 5 bases, and 11 bases lay between the germline ends. Per the germline V gene, CDR1 is LGHDT and CDR2 is YNNKEL (reference sequence).

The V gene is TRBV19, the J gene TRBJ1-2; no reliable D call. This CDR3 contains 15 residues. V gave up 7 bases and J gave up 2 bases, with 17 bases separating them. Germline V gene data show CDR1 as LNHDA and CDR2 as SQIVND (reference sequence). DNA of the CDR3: TGTGCCAGTATACGAGGCCGATCACTCAACTATGGCTACACCTTC. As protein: CASIRGRSLNYGYTF.

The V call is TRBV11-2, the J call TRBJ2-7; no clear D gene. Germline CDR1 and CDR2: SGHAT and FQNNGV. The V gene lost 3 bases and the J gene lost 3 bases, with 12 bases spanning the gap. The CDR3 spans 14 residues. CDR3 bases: TGTGCCAGCAGCTTCGCAACAACGGGCTACGAGCAGTACTTC. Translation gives CASSFATTGYEQYF.

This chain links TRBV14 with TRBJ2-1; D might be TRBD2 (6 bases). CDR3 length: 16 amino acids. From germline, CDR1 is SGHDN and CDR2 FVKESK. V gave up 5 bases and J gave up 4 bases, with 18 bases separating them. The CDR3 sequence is CASSLSGMTRYNEQFF. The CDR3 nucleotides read TGTGCCAGCAGCTTGTCAGGGATGACTAGGTACAATGAGCAGTTCTTC. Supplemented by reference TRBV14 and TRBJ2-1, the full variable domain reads EAGVTQFPSHSVIEKGQTVTLRCDPISGHDNLYWYRRVMGKEIKFLLHFVKESKQDESGMPNNRFLAERTGGTYSTLKVQPAELEDSGVYFCASSLSGMTRYNEQFFGPGTRLTVL.

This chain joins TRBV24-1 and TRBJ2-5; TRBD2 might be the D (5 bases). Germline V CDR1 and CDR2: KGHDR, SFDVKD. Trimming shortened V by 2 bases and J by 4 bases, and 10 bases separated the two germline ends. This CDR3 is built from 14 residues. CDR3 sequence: CATSDYRGRETQYF. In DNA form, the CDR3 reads TGTGCCACCAGTGATTATAGAGGGAGAGAGACCCAGTACTTC.

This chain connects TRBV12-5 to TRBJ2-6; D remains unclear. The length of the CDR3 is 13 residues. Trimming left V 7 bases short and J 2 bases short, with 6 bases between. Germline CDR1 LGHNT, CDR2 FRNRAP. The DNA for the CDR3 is TGTGCTAGTGCCCTAACTGGGGCCAACGTCCTGACTTTC. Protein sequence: CASALTGANVLTF.

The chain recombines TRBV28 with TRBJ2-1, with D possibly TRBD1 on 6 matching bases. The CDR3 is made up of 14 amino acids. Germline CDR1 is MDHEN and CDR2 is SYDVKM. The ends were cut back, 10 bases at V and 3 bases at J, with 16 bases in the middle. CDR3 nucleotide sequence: TGTGCCACCGAGGGGGAGCCCTACTACAATGAGCAGTTCTTC. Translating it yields CATEGEPYYNEQFF.

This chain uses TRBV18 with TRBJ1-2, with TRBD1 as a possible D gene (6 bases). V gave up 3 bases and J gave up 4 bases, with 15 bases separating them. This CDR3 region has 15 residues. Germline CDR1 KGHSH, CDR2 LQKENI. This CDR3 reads CASSPQGGRVYGYTF. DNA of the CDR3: TGTGCCAGCTCACCCCAAGGGGGAAGGGTCTATGGCTACACCTTC.

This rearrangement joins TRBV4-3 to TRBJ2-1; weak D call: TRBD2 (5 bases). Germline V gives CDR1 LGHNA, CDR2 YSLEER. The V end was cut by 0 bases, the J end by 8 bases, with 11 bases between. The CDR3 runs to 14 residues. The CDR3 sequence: CASSQELPEDEQFF. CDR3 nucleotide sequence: TGCGCCAGCAGCCAAGAGCTTCCGGAGGATGAGCAGTTCTTC.

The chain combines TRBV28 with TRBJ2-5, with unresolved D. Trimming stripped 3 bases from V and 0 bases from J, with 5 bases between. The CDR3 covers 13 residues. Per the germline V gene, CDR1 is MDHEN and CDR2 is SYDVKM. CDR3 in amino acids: CASSFRYQETQYF. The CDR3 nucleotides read TGTGCCAGCAGTTTCCGGTACCAAGAGACCCAGTACTTC.

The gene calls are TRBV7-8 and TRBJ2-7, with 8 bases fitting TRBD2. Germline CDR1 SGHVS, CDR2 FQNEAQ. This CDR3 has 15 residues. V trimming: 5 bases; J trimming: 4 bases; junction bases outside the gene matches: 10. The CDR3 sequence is CASSSSSGSVYEQYF. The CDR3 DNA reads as TGTGCCAGCAGCAGTTCAAGCGGGAGTGTGTACGAGCAGTACTTC.

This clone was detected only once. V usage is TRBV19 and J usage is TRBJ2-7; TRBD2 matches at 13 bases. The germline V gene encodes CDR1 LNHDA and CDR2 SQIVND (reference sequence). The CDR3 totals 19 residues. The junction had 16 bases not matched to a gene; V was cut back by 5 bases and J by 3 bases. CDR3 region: CASSLRTSGRYRNFYEQYF. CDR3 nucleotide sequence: TGTGCCAGTAGTTTGAGGACTAGCGGGAGATACCGAAACTTCTACGAGCAGTACTTC.

This chain's CDR3 is CASSQDRAGGFRGNQPQHF. The CDR3 DNA sequence: TGCGCCAGCAGCCAAGATCGGGCAGGGGGCTTTAGGGGCAATCAGCCCCAGCATTTT. J is TRBJ1-5 and V is TRBV4-3; TRBD1 matches 8 bases. The CDR3 is 19 amino acids. V lost 0 bases, J lost 2 bases, and 12 bases stayed unmatched. Germline lookup yields CDR1 LGHNA and CDR2 YSLEER.

In nucleotides, the CDR3 is TGTGCCAGCAGCTTAAGGCCGCGGAATCATGACAATGAGCAGTTCTTC. Translation gives CASSLRPRNHDNEQFF. The V call is TRBV7-3, the J call TRBJ2-1, with no clear D. V dropped 1 base and J dropped 5 bases, with 15 bases sitting between them. CDR3 length: 16 amino acids. Germline V gives CDR1 SGHTA, CDR2 FQGTGA.

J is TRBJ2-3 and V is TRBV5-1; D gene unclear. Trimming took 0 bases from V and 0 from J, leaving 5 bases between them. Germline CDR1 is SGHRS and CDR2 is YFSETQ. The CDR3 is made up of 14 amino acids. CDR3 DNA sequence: TGCGCCAGCAGCTTGGGGGCCAGCACAGATACGCAGTATTTT. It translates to CASSLGASTDTQYF.

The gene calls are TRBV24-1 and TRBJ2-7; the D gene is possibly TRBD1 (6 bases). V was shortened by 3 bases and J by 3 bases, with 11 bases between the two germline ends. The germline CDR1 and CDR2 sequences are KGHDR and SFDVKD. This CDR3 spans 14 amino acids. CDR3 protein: CATSDPGQVYEQYF. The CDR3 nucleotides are TGTGCCACCAGTGATCCGGGACAAGTCTACGAGCAGTACTTC.

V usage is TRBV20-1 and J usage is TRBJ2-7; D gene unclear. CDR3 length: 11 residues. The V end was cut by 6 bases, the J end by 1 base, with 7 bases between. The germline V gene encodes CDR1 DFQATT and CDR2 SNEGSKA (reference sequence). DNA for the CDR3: TGCAGTGCACTCCGATCCTACGAGCAGTACTTC. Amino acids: CSALRSYEQYF.

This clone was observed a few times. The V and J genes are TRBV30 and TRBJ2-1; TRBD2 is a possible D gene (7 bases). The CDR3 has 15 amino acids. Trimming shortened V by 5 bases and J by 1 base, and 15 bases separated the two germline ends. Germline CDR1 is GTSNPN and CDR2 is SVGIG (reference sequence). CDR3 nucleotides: TGTGCCTGGGGGAGGGTACAGGGATCCTACAATGAGCAGTTCTTC. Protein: CAWGRVQGSYNEQFF.

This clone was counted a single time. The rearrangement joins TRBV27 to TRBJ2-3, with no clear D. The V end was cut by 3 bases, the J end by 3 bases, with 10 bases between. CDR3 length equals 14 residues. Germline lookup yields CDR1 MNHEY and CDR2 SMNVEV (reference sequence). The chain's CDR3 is CASSLGRVTDTQYF. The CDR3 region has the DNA TGTGCCAGCAGTTTGGGTCGGGTAACAGATACGCAGTATTTT.

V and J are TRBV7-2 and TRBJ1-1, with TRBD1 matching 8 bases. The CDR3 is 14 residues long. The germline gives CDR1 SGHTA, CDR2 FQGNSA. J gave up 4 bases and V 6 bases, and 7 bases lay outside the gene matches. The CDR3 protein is CASRRQGTGTEAFF. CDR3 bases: TGTGCCAGCAGAAGACAGGGGACCGGCACTGAAGCTTTCTTT.

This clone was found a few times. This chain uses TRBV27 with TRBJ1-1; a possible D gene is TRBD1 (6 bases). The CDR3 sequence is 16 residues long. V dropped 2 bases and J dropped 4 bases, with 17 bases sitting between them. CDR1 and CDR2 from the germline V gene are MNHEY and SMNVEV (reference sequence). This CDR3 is CASSLTHRESGTEAFF. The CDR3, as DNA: TGTGCCAGCAGTTTAACCCACAGGGAGTCCGGCACTGAAGCTTTCTTT.

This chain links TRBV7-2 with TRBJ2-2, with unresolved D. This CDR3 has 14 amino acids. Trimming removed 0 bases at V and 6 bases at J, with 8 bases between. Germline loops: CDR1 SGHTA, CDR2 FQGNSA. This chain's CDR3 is CASSLARVPGELFF. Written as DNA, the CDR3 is TGTGCCAGCAGCTTAGCGCGAGTTCCCGGGGAGCTGTTTTTT.